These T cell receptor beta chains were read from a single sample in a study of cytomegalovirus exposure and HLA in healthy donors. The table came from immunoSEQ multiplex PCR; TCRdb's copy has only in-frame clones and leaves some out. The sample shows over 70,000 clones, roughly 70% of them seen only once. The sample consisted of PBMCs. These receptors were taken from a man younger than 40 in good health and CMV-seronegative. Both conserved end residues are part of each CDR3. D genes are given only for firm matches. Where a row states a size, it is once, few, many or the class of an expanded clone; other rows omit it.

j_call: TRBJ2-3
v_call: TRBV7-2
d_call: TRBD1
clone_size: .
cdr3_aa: CASSSGQGRGTQYF
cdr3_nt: TGTGCCAGCAGCTCCGGACAGGGCCGGGGTACGCAGTATTTT

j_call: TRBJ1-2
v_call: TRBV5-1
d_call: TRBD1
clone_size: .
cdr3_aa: CASSLTGTGSGGYTF
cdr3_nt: TGCGCCAGCAGCTTGACCGGGACAGGGAGTGGAGGCTACACCTTC

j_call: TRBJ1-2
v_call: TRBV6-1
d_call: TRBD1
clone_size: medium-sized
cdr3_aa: CASSEGRGLGGYTF
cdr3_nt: TGTGCCAGCAGTGAAGGCAGGGGGCTGGGGGGCTACACCTTC

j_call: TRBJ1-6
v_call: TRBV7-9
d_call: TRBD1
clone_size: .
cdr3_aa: CASSSASRGSYNSPLHF
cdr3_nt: TGTGCCAGCAGCAGCGCGAGCAGGGGGAGCTATAATTCACCCCTCCACTTT

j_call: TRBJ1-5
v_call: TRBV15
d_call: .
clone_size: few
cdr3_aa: CATKKGVRDQPQHF
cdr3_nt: TGTGCCACCAAGAAGGGGGTGAGGGATCAGCCCCAGCATTTT

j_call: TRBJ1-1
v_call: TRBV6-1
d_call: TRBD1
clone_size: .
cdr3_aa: CASSEPPTGQALILEAFF
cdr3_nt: TGTGCCAGCAGTGAGCCCCCGACAGGGCAAGCCCTGATACTTGAAGCTTTCTTT

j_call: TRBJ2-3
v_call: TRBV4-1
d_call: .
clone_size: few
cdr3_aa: CASSQLDYTLEDTQYF
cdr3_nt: TGCGCCAGCAGCCAATTGGACTATACTCTCGAAGATACGCAGTATTTT

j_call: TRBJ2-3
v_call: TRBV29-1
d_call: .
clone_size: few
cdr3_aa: CSGSGMDTQYF
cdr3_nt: TGCAGCGGCTCAGGGATGGATACGCAGTATTTT

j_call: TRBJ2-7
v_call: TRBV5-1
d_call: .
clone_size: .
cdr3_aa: CASSLGDTRAYEQYF
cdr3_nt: TGCGCCAGCAGCCTCGGGGACACCCGAGCTTACGAGCAGTACTTC

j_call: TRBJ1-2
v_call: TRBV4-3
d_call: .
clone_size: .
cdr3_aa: CASSQDTQDNYGYTF
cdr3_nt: TGCGCCAGCAGCCAAGATACCCAGGATAACTATGGCTACACCTTC

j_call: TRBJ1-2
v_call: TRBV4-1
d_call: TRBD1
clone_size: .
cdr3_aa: CASSPRGTGGSDGYTF
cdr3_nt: TGCGCCAGCAGCCCGCGTGGGACAGGGGGCTCGGATGGCTACACCTTC

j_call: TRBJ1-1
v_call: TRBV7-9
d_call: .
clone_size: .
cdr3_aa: CSSSSQEGTEAFF
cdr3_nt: TGTTCCAGCAGCTCCCAGGAGGGGACTGAAGCTTTCTTT

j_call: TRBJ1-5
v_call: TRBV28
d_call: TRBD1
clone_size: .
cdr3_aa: CASSPGGQGGHNQPQHF
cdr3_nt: TGTGCCAGCAGTCCTGGAGGACAGGGGGGTCACAACCAGCCCCAGCATTTT

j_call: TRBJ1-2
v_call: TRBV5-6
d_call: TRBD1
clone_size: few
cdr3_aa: CASSLGTGYGYTF
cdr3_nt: TGTGCCAGCAGTCTTGGGACAGGCTATGGCTACACCTTC

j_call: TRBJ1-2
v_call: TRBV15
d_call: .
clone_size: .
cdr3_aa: CATSRGGGMDYGYTF
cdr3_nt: TGTGCCACCAGCCGGGGGGGTGGTATGGACTATGGCTACACCTTC

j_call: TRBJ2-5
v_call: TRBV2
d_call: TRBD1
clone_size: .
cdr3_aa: CASRTGVETQYF
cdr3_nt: TGTGCCAGCAGAACAGGGGTAGAGACCCAGTACTTC

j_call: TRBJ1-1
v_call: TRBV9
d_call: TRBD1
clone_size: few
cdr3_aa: CASKGQEGLNTEAFF
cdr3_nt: TGTGCCAGCAAAGGACAGGAGGGGTTGAACACTGAAGCTTTCTTT

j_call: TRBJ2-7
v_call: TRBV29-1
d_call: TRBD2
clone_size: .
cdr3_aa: CSVGGSGRAVVEQYF
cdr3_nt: TGCAGCGTTGGGGGTAGCGGGAGGGCGGTAGTCGAGCAGTACTTC

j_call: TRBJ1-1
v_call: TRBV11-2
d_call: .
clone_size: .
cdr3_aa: CASSLYTGEAFF
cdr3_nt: TGTGCCAGCAGCCTCTACACGGGAGAGGCTTTCTTT

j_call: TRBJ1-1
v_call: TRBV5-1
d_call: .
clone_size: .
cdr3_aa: CASSANRVAGNTEAFF
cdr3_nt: TGCGCCAGCAGCGCTAACAGGGTTGCCGGGAACACTGAAGCTTTCTTT

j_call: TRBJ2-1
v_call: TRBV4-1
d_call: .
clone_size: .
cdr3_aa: CASSRDTSSYNEQFF
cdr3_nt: TGCGCCAGCAGCCGGGACACAAGCTCCTACAATGAGCAGTTCTTC

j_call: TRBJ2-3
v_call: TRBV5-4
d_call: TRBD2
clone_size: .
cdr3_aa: CASRPLAGGPKTDTQYF
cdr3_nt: TGTGCCAGCAGACCTCTAGCGGGGGGACCGAAGACAGATACGCAGTATTTT

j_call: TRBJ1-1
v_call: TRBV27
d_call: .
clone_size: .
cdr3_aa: CASSLLPRGNTEAFF
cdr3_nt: TGTGCCAGCAGTTTACTACCCCGGGGGAACACTGAAGCTTTCTTT

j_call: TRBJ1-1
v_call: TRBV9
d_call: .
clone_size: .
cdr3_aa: CASSVSVGDTEAFF
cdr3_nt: TGTGCCAGCAGCGTATCAGTCGGGGACACTGAAGCTTTCTTT

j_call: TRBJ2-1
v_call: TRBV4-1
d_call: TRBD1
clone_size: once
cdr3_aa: CASSQGTGATNNEQFF
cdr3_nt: TGCGCCAGCAGCCAAGGGACAGGTGCTACAAACAATGAGCAGTTCTTC

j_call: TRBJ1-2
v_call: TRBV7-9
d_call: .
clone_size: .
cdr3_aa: CASSLGQSNYGYTF
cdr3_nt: TGTGCCAGCAGCTTAGGGCAGTCTAACTATGGCTACACCTTC

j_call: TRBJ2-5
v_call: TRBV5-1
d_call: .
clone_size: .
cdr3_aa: CASSFSDRQVETQYF
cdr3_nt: TGCGCCAGCAGCTTTTCTGACCGCCAGGTGGAGACCCAGTACTTC

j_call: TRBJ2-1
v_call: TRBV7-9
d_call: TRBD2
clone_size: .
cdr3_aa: CASSSVEREYNEQFF
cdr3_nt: TGTGCCAGCAGCTCCGTGGAGCGGGAGTACAATGAGCAGTTCTTC

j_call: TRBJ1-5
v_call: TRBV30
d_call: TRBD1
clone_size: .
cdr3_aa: CAWSRTGNNQPQHF
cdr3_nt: TGTGCCTGGAGTCGGACAGGGAATAACCAGCCCCAGCATTTT

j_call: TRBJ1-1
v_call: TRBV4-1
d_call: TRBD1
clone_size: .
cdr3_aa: CASSRGDRGWNTEAFF
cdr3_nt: TGCGCCAGCAGCCGAGGAGACAGGGGGTGGAACACTGAAGCTTTCTTT

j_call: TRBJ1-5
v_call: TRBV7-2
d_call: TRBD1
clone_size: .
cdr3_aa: CASSLGDSVNQPQHF
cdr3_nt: TGTGCCAGCAGCTTAGGGGACAGCGTGAATCAGCCCCAGCATTTT

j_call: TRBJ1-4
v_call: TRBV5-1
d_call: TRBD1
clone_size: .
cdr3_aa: CASSRTGEGEKLFF
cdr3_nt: TGCGCCAGCAGCCGGACAGGAGAGGGTGAAAAACTGTTTTTT